The 21 T cell receptor beta chains presented below share a single source sample, sequenced in a study of human thymus T cells. Using immunoSEQ multiplex PCR, the repertoire was profiled, and TCRdb retains in-frame clones only, with some absent. Of 45,000 to 50,000 clones listed, just under 95% are singletons. The sample taken for sequencing was blood. The receptors stem from a girl less than two years old with a congenital heart defect but otherwise immunologically healthy.

This sequence joins TRBV7-2 and TRBJ2-7; 7 bases align to TRBD2. CDR3 length: 19 residues. V was pared by 3 bases and J by 1 base, with 18 bases of the junction left unmatched. Germline lookup yields CDR1 SGHTA and CDR2 FQGNSA. CDR3 region: CASSFLIIDRGSGSYEQYF. DNA for the CDR3: TGTGCCAGCAGCTTTCTAATCATAGATCGCGGGAGTGGATCCTACGAGCAGTACTTC.

The chain joins TRBV21-1 to TRBJ1-3. TRBV21-1 is marked as a pseudogene. The CDR3 consists of 16 residues. CDR3 sequence: CASSPRRASSGNTIYF. DNA for the CDR3: TGTGCCAGCAGCCCACGGAGGGCCAGCTCTGGAAACACCATATATTTT.

This chain uses TRBV6-1 with TRBJ2-5; TRBD2 is a possible D gene (6 bases). Germline-derived CDR1 and CDR2 are MNHNS and SASEGT. The CDR3 spans 13 residues. V was clipped by 6 bases and J by 9 bases, with 17 bases between them. The CDR3 DNA sequence: TGTGCCAGCAGGGGGACTGCGCAAGCGGCCCAGTACTTC. Protein sequence: CASRGTAQAAQYF.

The rearrangement uses TRBV27 and TRBJ2-7; D may be TRBD2 (6 bases). CDR3 length: 15 amino acids. V shed 3 bases and J shed 1 base, with 13 bases lying between them. The germline V gene has CDR1 MNHEY and CDR2 SMNVEV (reference sequence). In DNA, the CDR3 is TGTGCCAGCAGTTTCTCCGGGAGATCATCCTACGAGCAGTACTTC. This gives the protein CASSFSGRSSYEQYF.

The rearrangement links TRBV6-1 to TRBJ2-5; TRBD1 might be the D (5 bases). This CDR3 spans 12 amino acids. Germline V gives CDR1 MNHNS, CDR2 SASEGT. Trimming stripped 2 bases from V and 5 bases from J, with 6 bases between. CDR3 DNA: TGTGCCAGCAGTGAACAGGGTGAGACCCAGTACTTC. This translates into CASSEQGETQYF.

The V call is TRBV4-1, the J call TRBJ2-5; D perhaps matches TRBD2 (6 bases). Germline CDR1 reads MGHRA; CDR2 reads YSYEKL. CDR3 size: 15 residues. Trimming removed 1 base at V and 2 bases at J, with 11 bases between. In nucleotides, the CDR3 is TGCGCCAGCAGCCAAGCCTTAGCGGCTCAAGAGACCCAGTACTTC. Amino acids: CASSQALAAQETQYF.

The chain uses TRBV7-2 and TRBJ2-5; 7 positions agree with TRBD2. The CDR3 covers 14 residues. Germline V gives CDR1 SGHTA, CDR2 FQGNSA. Unmatched junction bases numbered 5, after V lost 5 bases and J lost 2 bases. CDR3 residues: CASSPPGLQETQYF. For the CDR3, the DNA is TGTGCCAGCAGCCCGCCGGGACTACAAGAGACCCAGTACTTC. The variable domain in full, with the rest retrieved from reference TRBV7-2 and TRBJ2-5, is GAGVSQSPSNKVTEKGKDVELRCDPISGHTALYWYRQSLGQGLEFLIYFQGNSAPDKSGLPSDRFSAERTGGSVSTLTIQRTQQEDSAVYLCASSPPGLQETQYFGPGTRLLVL.

V usage is TRBV11-2 and J usage is TRBJ2-3, with a weak D call TRBD2 (6 bases). The germline V and J ends were trimmed by 8 bases and 2 bases, with 14 bases remaining between them. Germline V gives CDR1 SGHAT, CDR2 FQNNGV. This CDR3 is 14 amino acids long. CDR3 sequence (DNA): TGTGCCAGCGGGGTTAGCGGTCTCACAGATACGCAGTATTTT. Translation gives CASGVSGLTDTQYF.

This rearrangement joins TRBV10-3 to TRBJ2-7; no firm D call. The CDR3 extends over 10 amino acids. The V end was cut by 8 bases, the J end by 3 bases, with 5 bases between. CDR1 ENHRY and CDR2 SYGVKD come from the germline V gene. For the CDR3, the DNA is TGTGCCATCCGCTACTACGAGCAGTACTTC. Protein product: CAIRYYEQYF.

The chain recombines TRBV5-1 with TRBJ2-5; perhaps TRBD2 as D (5 bases). Trimming took 0 bases from V and 5 from J, leaving 11 bases between them. The CDR3 is 14 residues long. Germline CDR1 reads SGHRS; CDR2 reads YFSETQ. The CDR3: CASSLAPGEETQYF. CDR3 DNA: TGCGCCAGCAGCTTGGCCCCCGGGGAGGAGACCCAGTACTTC.

In the case of this clone: The DNA is left out, because the CDR3 cannot be placed on it with certainty; the CDR3 is given as TCRdb lists it. This chain links TRBV12-1 with TRBJ2-1; TRBD2, as called in the table, went unchecked against the DNA. TRBV12-1 is a recognized pseudogene. Including both end residues, the CDR3 is 16 amino acids long. CDR3 in amino acids: CASSFAWGATTIPRFF.

This clone was observed a few times. The gene calls are TRBV7-2 and TRBJ2-7; D uncertain. The CDR3 contains 12 residues. CDR1 and CDR2 from the germline V gene are SGHTA and FQGNSA. The V gene lost 1 base and the J gene lost 6 bases, with 7 bases spanning the gap. For the CDR3, the DNA is TGTGCCAGCAGCTTAGTGAGCGTCGAGCAGTACTTC. It specifies CASSLVSVEQYF.

The chain carries TRBV30 and TRBJ2-3; D may be TRBD1 (7 bases). V lost 3 bases to trimming and J lost 6 bases, with 19 bases between them. There are 15 residues in the CDR3. Germline CDR1 GTSNPN, CDR2 SVGIG (reference sequence). Here the CDR3 reads CAWRRTGLLGDTQYF. The CDR3 coding sequence is TGTGCCTGGAGAAGGACAGGACTATTGGGGGATACGCAGTATTTT.

This clone is a singleton in its sample. The chain links TRBV19 to TRBJ2-7; 7 nucleotides align to TRBD1. Germline CDR1 LNHDA, CDR2 SQIVND (reference sequence). This CDR3 spans 14 amino acids. V shed 4 bases, J shed 2 bases, and the junction held 5 bases outside the gene matches. The CDR3 spells CASSRETGPYEQYF. CDR3 coding DNA: TGTGCCAGTAGTAGAGAGACAGGGCCCTACGAGCAGTACTTC.

V usage is TRBV4-1 and J usage is TRBJ2-5; TRBD2 matches at 9 bases. This CDR3 contains 17 residues. The germline V gene encodes CDR1 MGHRA and CDR2 YSYEKL. Unmatched junction bases numbered 12, after V lost 2 bases and J lost 5 bases. CDR3 nucleotides: TGCGCCAGCAGCCAAAAAATAACTAGCGGGTTAAGGGAGACCCAGTACTTC. It yields the protein CASSQKITSGLRETQYF.

The rearrangement uses TRBV7-2 and TRBJ1-1; D is ambiguous. The ends were cut back, 8 bases at V and 0 bases at J, with 13 bases in the middle. This CDR3 contains 14 residues. Germline V CDR1 and CDR2: SGHTA, FQGNSA. The CDR3 DNA reads as TGTGCCAGCGGGCCAAGGGAATTGAACACTGAAGCTTTCTTT. Translation gives CASGPRELNTEAFF. The entire variable domain, with the rest obtained from reference TRBV7-2 and TRBJ1-1, is as follows: GAGVSQSPSNKVTEKGKDVELRCDPISGHTALYWYRQSLGQGLEFLIYFQGNSAPDKSGLPSDRFSAERTGGSVSTLTIQRTQQEDSAVYLCASGPRELNTEAFFGQGTRLTVV.

The chain employs TRBV10-3 and TRBJ2-7; the D gene is possibly TRBD2 (6 bases). Germline V gives CDR1 ENHRY, CDR2 SYGVKD. The length of the CDR3 is 14 residues. V was clipped by 3 bases and J by 3 bases, with 12 bases between them. DNA for the CDR3: TGTGCCATCAGTGAAGGCGGGACCGGCTACGAGCAGTACTTC. Its translation is CAISEGGTGYEQYF.

The chain is built from TRBV27 and TRBJ1-2; possibly TRBD1 for D (5 bases). CDR1 MNHEY and CDR2 SMNVEV come from the germline V gene (reference sequence). CDR3 length: 15 amino acids. V gave up 8 bases and J gave up 3 bases, with 19 bases separating them. The CDR3 region has the DNA TGTGCCAGCCTAGGTCGGGGGGGAGGGCACTATGGCTACACCTTC. This gives the protein CASLGRGGGHYGYTF.

The rearrangement uses TRBV7-9 and TRBJ2-6; D may correspond to TRBD1 or TRBD2 (5 bases each). The CDR3 is 16 amino acids. From germline, CDR1 is SEHNR and CDR2 FQNEAQ (reference sequence). The V and J ends lost 2 bases and 1 base respectively, with 9 bases between them. The CDR3 nucleotides read TGTGCCAGCAGCTTACGGGGCGGGTCTGGGGCCAACGTCCTGACTTTC. Residues: CASSLRGGSGANVLTF.

The rearrangement joins TRBV5-1 to TRBJ1-2, with D hard to call. The CDR3 length is 13 residues. The germline gives CDR1 SGHRS, CDR2 YFSETQ. Trimming left V 4 bases short and J 8 bases short, with 15 bases between. The CDR3: CASSTALRLGYTF. CDR3 DNA: TGCGCCAGCAGCACGGCCCTACGTCTGGGCTACACCTTC.

This sequence joins TRBV10-3 and TRBJ2-5, with D maybe TRBD2 (6 bases). This CDR3 is 11 amino acids long. Germline V gene lookup returns CDR1 ENHRY and CDR2 SYGVKD. V lost 8 bases, J lost 4 bases, and 8 bases lay in between. CDR3 in amino acids: CAIGRGETQYF. Here the CDR3 DNA reads TGTGCCATCGGGCGGGGAGAGACCCAGTACTTC.